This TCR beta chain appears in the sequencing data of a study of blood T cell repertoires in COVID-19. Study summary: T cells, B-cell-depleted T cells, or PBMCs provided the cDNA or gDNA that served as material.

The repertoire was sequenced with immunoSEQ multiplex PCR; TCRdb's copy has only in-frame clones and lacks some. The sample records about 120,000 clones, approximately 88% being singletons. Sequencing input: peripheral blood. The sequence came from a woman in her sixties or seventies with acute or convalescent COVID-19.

This chain's CDR3 is CASSSIPRGGQETQYF. The DNA for the CDR3 is TGTGCCAGCAGCTCAATACCGAGGGGGGGTCAAGAGACCCAGTACTTC. The chain uses TRBV28 and TRBJ2-5; D may be TRBD2 (7 bases). The germline V gene has CDR1 MDHEN and CDR2 SYDVKM. The CDR3 totals 16 residues. The ends were cut back, 6 bases at V and 2 bases at J, with 19 bases in the middle.